A single sample gave rise to the 26 T cell receptor beta chains below, sequenced in a study of early T cells in non-severe SARS-CoV-2 infection. One entry per CDR3 protein results from TCRdb running MiXCR on the 5' RACE reads. Found here are 65,000 to 85,000 distinct CDR3 sequences, 9.5% to 15% of them singletons; the top ten hold around 1.1%. Sequenced material: whole blood. Source of these receptors: an adult who was a healthcare worker with PCR-confirmed SARS-CoV-2 infection or an uninfected control (not recorded which).

This clonotype was counted many times. The chain links TRBV28 to TRBJ1-1; the match to TRBD1 covers 7 bases. V lost 6 bases to trimming and J lost 9 bases; unmatched junction nucleotides: 10. The CDR3 extends over 13 amino acids. Germline CDR1 and CDR2: MDHEN and SYDVKM. The CDR3 sequence: CASSPGTVLQAFF. CDR3 nucleotide sequence: TGTGCCAGCAGCCCCGGGACAGTACTTCAAGCTTTCTTT.

This clonotype was counted many times. The chain recombines TRBV20-1 with TRBJ2-2; 9 bases agree with TRBD2. CDR3 length equals 14 residues. CDR1 DFQATT and CDR2 SNEGSKA come from the germline V gene (reference sequence). Trimming removed 1 base from V and 4 bases from J; junction bases left unmatched: 1. The CDR3 DNA follows: TGCAGTGCTAGAGGCGGGGGGGCCACCGGGGAGCTGTTTTTT. It codes for CSARGGGATGELFF.

The chain has TRBV4-3 and TRBJ2-2, with D perhaps TRBD1 (6 bases). Germline assignment: CDR1 LGHNA and CDR2 YSLEER. The CDR3 totals 14 residues. With 4 bases removed from V and 4 bases from J, the gap between germline ends came to 10 bases. This chain's CDR3 is CASSPDSLTGELFF. As DNA, the CDR3 is TGCGCCAGCAGCCCGGACAGCCTCACCGGGGAGCTGTTTTTT.

The CDR3 sequence is CASGSRQGRTYEQYF. The CDR3 DNA is TGTGCTAGTGGTTCCCGACAGGGGCGGACCTACGAGCAGTACTTC. The chain carries TRBV12-5 and TRBJ2-7, with 8 bases matching TRBD1. The CDR3 loop spans 15 amino acids. The V gene end was trimmed by 4 bases and the J gene end by 2 bases; junction bases not matched to a gene: 7. CDR1 is LGHNT, CDR2 FRNRAP, per germline.

The chain links TRBV27 to TRBJ2-2; 7 bases match TRBD2. The CDR3 is made up of 14 amino acids. J lost 5 bases, V lost 3 bases, and 3 bases had no gene match. The germline gives CDR1 MNHEY, CDR2 SMNVEV (reference sequence). The CDR3, as DNA: TGTGCCAGCAGTTTCGGGGGAGGGACCGGGGAGCTGTTTTTT. Protein product: CASSFGGGTGELFF.

The sample holds many counts of this clonotype. The chain couples TRBV27 to TRBJ1-5; TRBD1 is a possible D gene (6 bases). In germline, CDR1 is MNHEY, CDR2 SMNVEV (reference sequence). This CDR3 contains 14 residues. V lost 7 bases and J 5 bases, leaving 15 bases between the germline ends. The CDR3 region has the DNA TGTGCCAGCATGATACAGGGAGGCCATCAGCCCCAGCATTTT. As protein: CASMIQGGHQPQHF.

This clonotype has just a few counts. This chain uses TRBV5-1 with TRBJ2-5; D is undetermined. The CDR3 contains 16 residues. The V gene lost 7 bases and the J gene lost 3 bases, with 22 bases spanning the gap. In germline, CDR1 is SGHRS, CDR2 YFSETQ. The CDR3 sequence: CASQENKLTDEETQYF. The CDR3 DNA sequence: TGCGCCAGCCAAGAGAATAAGCTAACAGATGAAGAGACCCAGTACTTC. The full variable domain, rest sourced from reference TRBV5-1 and TRBJ2-5, is KAGVTQTPRYLIKTRGQQVTLSCSPISGHRSVSWYQQTPGQGLQFLFEYFSETQRNKGNFPGRFSGRQFSNSRSEMNVSTLELGDSALYLCASQENKLTDEETQYFGPGTRLLVL.

This clonotype was seen a few times. The chain has TRBV20-1 and TRBJ2-3; possible D gene TRBD1, 7 bases. CDR3 size: 14 residues. Per the germline V gene, CDR1 is DFQATT and CDR2 is SNEGSKA (reference sequence). Trimming left V 6 bases short and J 3 bases short, with 16 bases between. For the CDR3, the DNA is TGCAGTGCAAAGCTGGAGGGGGCGACAGATACGCAGTATTTT. Its translation: CSAKLEGATDTQYF.

The gene calls are TRBV7-6 and TRBJ1-5, with unresolved D. The CDR3 spans 13 residues. V shed 5 bases and J shed 4 bases, with 9 bases lying between them. CDR1 is SGHVS, CDR2 FNYEAQ, per germline. The CDR3 coding sequence is TGTGCCAGCAGCCGGACGAGGAATCAGCCCCAGCATTTT. Its translation is CASSRTRNQPQHF.

This clonotype showed up many times. The chain uses TRBV3-1 and TRBJ2-1; 11 positions agree with TRBD2. This CDR3 region has 16 residues. The germline V gene has CDR1 LGHDT and CDR2 YNNKEL (reference sequence). V shed 1 base and J 3 bases; nucleotides not matched to a gene: 2. The CDR3: CASSQGLAGNYNEQFF. The CDR3 DNA follows: TGTGCCAGCAGCCAAGGACTAGCGGGGAACTACAATGAGCAGTTCTTC.

This clonotype was detected many times. J is TRBJ2-1 and V is TRBV12-2; the D call of TRBD2 is as the table states it, not checked on the DNA. TRBV12-2 corresponds to a pseudogene. The CDR3 runs 12 residues. Here the CDR3 reads CAGAGLANEQFF. CDR3 nucleotide sequence: TGTGCAGGAGCGGGGCTAGCGAATGAGCAGTTCTTC.

In DNA, the CDR3 is TGCAGTGCTAGACCCAACTCAGGGAGCTCGAATGAAAAACTGTTTTTT. Protein product: CSARPNSGSSNEKLFF. This chain joins TRBV20-1 and TRBJ1-4; possible D gene TRBD1, 5 bases. Germline-derived CDR1 and CDR2 are DFQATT and SNEGSKA (reference sequence). The CDR3 runs 16 residues. The germline V and J ends were trimmed by 2 bases and 5 bases, with 18 bases remaining between them.

This clonotype was seen at least ten times. This chain connects TRBV29-1 to TRBJ2-5; no reliable D call. The CDR3 has 12 residues. Germline V gene lookup returns CDR1 SQVTM and CDR2 ANQGSEA. The ends were cut back, 6 bases at V and 3 bases at J, with 11 bases in the middle. The CDR3: CSVGKQKETQYF. The CDR3 bases are TGCAGCGTCGGAAAACAAAAAGAGACCCAGTACTTC.

In its sample, this clonotype was seen a few times. CDR3 sequence reads: CASSLKLLVNTQYF. The CDR3 DNA follows: TGTGCCAGCAGCTTAAAGCTCTTAGTGAATACGCAGTATTTT. The chain recombines TRBV7-8 with TRBJ2-3; D ambiguous. The ends were cut back, 2 bases at V and 7 bases at J, with 13 bases in the middle. The length of the CDR3 is 14 residues. CDR1 is SGHVS and CDR2 is FQNEAQ in the germline V gene. The full variable domain, completed using reference TRBV7-8 and TRBJ2-3, is GAGVSQSPRYKVAKRGQDVALRCDPISGHVSLFWYQQALGQGPEFLTYFQNEAQLDKSGLPSDRFFAERPEGSVSTLKIQRTQQEDSAVYLCASSLKLLVNTQYFGPGTRLTVL.

This clonotype was found a few times. CDR3 coding DNA: TGTGCCAGCAGCTCCTACAGTAAGGATCAGCCCCAGCATTTT. Translation: CASSSYSKDQPQHF. The chain has TRBV7-2 and TRBJ1-5; D is unclear. V lost 4 bases, J lost 5 bases, and 12 bases lay in between. This CDR3 has 14 amino acids. CDR1 and CDR2 from the germline V gene are SGHTA and FQGNSA. Using reference TRBV7-2 and TRBJ1-5 for the parts outside the CDR3, the full variable domain is GAGVSQSPSNKVTEKGKDVELRCDPISGHTALYWYRQSLGQGLEFLIYFQGNSAPDKSGLPSDRFSAERTGGSVSTLTIQRTQQEDSAVYLCASSSYSKDQPQHFGDGTRLSIL.

About this clonotype itself: One end of the junction does not line up with germline, which may come from a read error. CDR3 sequence: CASSPSRGATYNEQFF. The CDR3 DNA is TGTGCTAGCAGCCCGAGTCGTGGGGCGACTTACAATGAGCAGTTCTTC. J is TRBJ2-1 and V is TRBV7-7; TRBD1 might be the D (5 bases). The CDR3 length is 16 residues. From germline, CDR1 is SSHAT and CDR2 FNYEAQ (reference sequence).

CDR3 amino acids: CASTWGTVSGANVLTF. The CDR3 DNA is TGTGCCAGCACCTGGGGAACAGTCTCTGGGGCCAACGTCCTGACTTTC. The genes are TRBV6-5 and TRBJ2-6; D uncertain. Germline loops: CDR1 MNHEY, CDR2 SVGAGI. CDR3 size: 16 residues. The ends were cut back, 7 bases at V and 0 bases at J, with 13 bases in the middle.

The chain couples TRBV5-5 to TRBJ1-5; no firm D call. CDR3 length equals 16 residues. Germline V gives CDR1 SGHKS, CDR2 YYEKEE (reference sequence). V shed 3 bases and J shed 0 bases, with 13 bases lying between them. CDR3 in amino acids: CASSSLASISNQPQHF. The DNA of the CDR3 is TGTGCCAGCAGCTCGTTAGCGTCAATTAGCAATCAGCCCCAGCATTTT.

This clonotype was detected ten times or more. This chain links TRBV15 with TRBJ1-4; no firm D call. This CDR3 contains 14 residues. The V gene lost 3 bases and the J gene lost 0 bases, with 5 bases spanning the gap. Germline-derived CDR1 and CDR2 are LNHNV and YYDKDF (reference sequence). The CDR3 coding sequence is TGTGCCACCAGCAGGGGTTCAACTAATGAAAAACTGTTTTTT. Encoded protein: CATSRGSTNEKLFF.

This clonotype has just a few counts. V and J are TRBV20-1 and TRBJ2-5; D possibly corresponds to TRBD1 (6 bases). CDR1 DFQATT and CDR2 SNEGSKA come from the germline V gene (reference sequence). Trimming pared 5 bases from V and 4 bases from J, leaving 17 bases between. This CDR3 is 14 amino acids long. The CDR3 DNA reads as TGCAGTGCTTCGACCGAGGGACACCCAGAGACCCAGTACTTC. This sequence encodes CSASTEGHPETQYF.

This clonotype was counted only a few times. The V and J genes are TRBV20-1 and TRBJ1-4, with 8 nucleotides matching TRBD1. This CDR3 has 17 residues. Germline V lookup: CDR1 DFQATT, CDR2 SNEGSKA (reference sequence). V lost 1 base to trimming and J lost 9 bases; unmatched junction nucleotides: 16. CDR3 DNA sequence: TGCAGTGCTAGAGGGGGCGGCAGGGGGCTCCTGAGAAAAAAACTGTTTTTT. Protein sequence: CSARGGGRGLLRKKLFF.

This clonotype was observed many times. The chain employs TRBV7-9 and TRBJ2-7; D gene uncertain. V lost 2 bases and J 5 bases, leaving 4 bases between the germline ends. The CDR3 has 11 residues. Germline values: CDR1 SEHNR, CDR2 FQNEAQ (reference sequence). The DNA for the CDR3 is TGTGCCAGCAGCTTAACACACGAGCAGTACTTC. This gives the protein CASSLTHEQYF. Supplemented by reference TRBV7-9 and TRBJ2-7, the full variable domain reads DTGVSQNPRHKITKRGQNVTFRCDPISEHNRLYWYRQTLGQGPEFLTYFQNEAQLEKSRLLSDRFSAERPKGSFSTLEIQRTEQGDSAMYLCASSLTHEQYFGPGTRLTVT.

This clonotype was counted many times. The chain joins TRBV10-1 to TRBJ1-1; perhaps TRBD1 as D (5 bases). The CDR3 sequence is 13 residues long. The V gene lost 4 bases and the J gene lost 5 bases, with 11 bases spanning the gap. Germline V CDR1 and CDR2: WNHNN, SYGVQD (reference sequence). The CDR3, as DNA: TGCGCCAGCAGTGGAACATCAGGGACTGAAGCTTTCTTT. The encoded protein is CASSGTSGTEAFF.

With respect to this clonotype: At one of its ends the junction is not consistent with the germline gene, which may arise from a read error. The gene calls are TRBV3-1 and TRBJ1-3; tentatively, D is TRBD1 (5 bases). The CDR3 is made up of 16 amino acids. The germline CDR1 and CDR2 sequences are LGHDT and YNNKEL (reference sequence). CDR3 amino acids: CASSQVFDSSGNAIYF. In DNA, the CDR3 is TGTGCCAGCAGCCAAGTATTTGACAGCTCTGGAAACGCCATATATTTT.

This clonotype has a handful of counts. CDR3 region: CASSLGQGREQYF. The CDR3 nucleotides read TGTGCCAGCAGCTTAGGACAGGGTCGGGAGCAGTACTTC. The V gene is TRBV7-6, the J gene TRBJ2-7, with 7 bases aligning to TRBD1. The ends lost 1 base at V and 7 bases at J; junction bases unmatched: 4. Germline V gives CDR1 SGHVS, CDR2 FNYEAQ. The CDR3 sequence is 13 residues long.

V gene TRBV5-4 combines with J gene TRBJ2-1; TRBD2 matches 10 bases. The CDR3 spans 17 residues. CDR1 is SGHNT and CDR2 is YYREEE in the germline V gene (reference sequence). After removal of 2 bases from V and 4 bases from J, the junction contained 9 bases not matched to a gene. CDR3 in amino acids: CASSFPSGRSVYNEQFF. The CDR3 coding sequence is TGTGCCAGCAGCTTTCCTAGCGGGAGATCGGTATACAATGAGCAGTTCTTC.